Presented here are 4 T cell receptor beta chains from one specimen sequenced in a study of shared clonotypes between healthy human individuals. Data came from immunoSEQ multiplex PCR; TCRdb stores just in-frame clones and leaves some out. The data hold approximately 2.4 million clones, with under 97% observed a single time. Specimen: naive CD4+ T cells sorted from blood. Subset: CD45RA+ positively selected. Source of these receptors: a man between 18 and 29 years old in good health.

The V and J genes are TRBV28 and TRBJ1-2; TRBD1 is a possible D gene (6 bases). The germline V gene has CDR1 MDHEN and CDR2 SYDVKM. The CDR3 runs to 11 residues. The ends were cut back, 10 bases at V and 1 base at J, with 7 bases in the middle. The CDR3 nucleotides are TGTGCCACAGGGGATAACTATGGCTACACCTTC. It specifies CATGDNYGYTF.

Worth noting for this clone: The same CDR3 arises from other DNA sequences in this sample as well. The chain is built from TRBV7-2 and TRBJ1-2; TRBD1 might be the D (5 bases). V shed 1 base and J shed 4 bases, with 10 bases lying between them. Germline V gene data show CDR1 as SGHTA and CDR2 as FQGNSA. The CDR3 is 14 amino acids. Written as DNA, the CDR3 is TGTGCCAGCAGCTTAGGGGCCCAGGGCTATGGCTACACCTTC. It yields the protein CASSLGAQGYGYTF.

CDR3 loop: CASRMGQGTTYEQYF. The CDR3 DNA reads TGTGCCAGCAGAATGGGACAGGGGACGACCTACGAGCAGTACTTC. The chain is built from TRBV28 and TRBJ2-7; 10 positions match TRBD1. The germline V gene encodes CDR1 MDHEN and CDR2 SYDVKM. V lost 6 bases and J lost 2; bases outside the gene matches: 7. The CDR3 is 15 residues long.

This chain joins TRBV19 and TRBJ1-2; TRBD1 agrees at 7 bases. The ends lost 5 bases at V and 6 bases at J; junction bases unmatched: 9. CDR1 and CDR2 from the germline V gene are LNHDA and SQIVND (reference sequence). The CDR3 runs to 14 residues. CDR3 nucleotide sequence: TGTGCCAGTAGTTTCCCCGGACAGGAGGATGGCTACACCTTC. It yields the protein CASSFPGQEDGYTF. Based on the CDR3 plus reference TRBV19 and TRBJ1-2, the full variable domain is DGGITQSPKYLFRKEGQNVTLSCEQNLNHDAMYWYRQDPGQGLRLIYYSQIVNDFQKGDIAEGYSVSREKKESFPLTVTSAQKNPTAFYLCASSFPGQEDGYTFGSGTRLTVV.